This TCR beta chain was recorded in a study of blood T cell repertoires in COVID-19. Clones were read by immunoSEQ multiplex PCR, and TCRdb kept only the in-frame ones, dropping some. The sample shows approximately 27,000 clones, roughly 84% of them seen only once. Sequencing was carried out using peripheral blood. The origin of this receptor is a human donor in a cohort sampled during active COVID-19.

CDR3 DNA sequence: TGTGCCAGCAGGCAGACACCGAACACTGAAGCTTTCTTT. Protein product: CASRQTPNTEAFF. V is TRBV25-1 and J is TRBJ1-1; D uncertain. In germline, CDR1 is MGHDK, CDR2 SYGVNS. Deletions cut 6 bases from V and 1 base from J, with 9 bases between. CDR3 length equals 13 residues. Together with reference TRBV25-1 and TRBJ1-1, the CDR3 gives the full variable domain: EADIYQTPRYLVIGTGKKITLECSQTMGHDKMYWYQQDPGMELHLIHYSYGVNSTEKGDLSSESTVSRIRTEHFPLTLESARPSHTSQYLCASRQTPNTEAFFGQGTRLTVV.